These T cell receptor beta chains were read from a single sample in a study of T cell responses to AZD1222 COVID-19 vaccine. Only in-frame clones appear in the TCRdb table, and some are missing; sequencing was by immunoSEQ multiplex PCR. The profile shows about 120,000 clones, around nine tenths of them singletons. Material: peripheral blood, obtained on day 0 of AZD1222 vaccination. All receptors derive from an adult in good health. Both conserved end residues are part of each CDR3. Each record gives: J gene, V gene, D gene, clone size, CDR3 DNA, CDR3 protein. A D gene is named only where the DNA matches it firmly. The listing skips clone size in some rows; elsewhere it reads once, few, many or a size class.

TRBJ2-2	TRBV14	.	.	TGTGCCAGCAGCCAATATATAGGGACCGGGGAGCTGTTTTTT	CASSQYIGTGELFF
TRBJ1-3	TRBV5-4	.	once	TGTGCCAGCAGCTTGGACCTCGTCCTCGGAAACACCATATATTTT	CASSLDLVLGNTIYF
TRBJ1-1	TRBV19	.	.	TGTGCCAGTAGTATAGTGACGGCGAACACTGAAGCTTTCTTT	CASSIVTANTEAFF
TRBJ1-2	TRBV7-9	.	.	TGTGCCAGCAGCTTAACGGGATTGACTAACTATGGCTACACCTTC	CASSLTGLTNYGYTF
TRBJ2-6	TRBV5-6	TRBD1	.	TGTGCCAGCAGCCTCACAGGGGGCGCGTGGGGGGCCAACGTCCTGACTTTC	CASSLTGGAWGANVLTF
TRBJ2-2	TRBV6-5	.	.	TGTGCCAGCAGCCGACAGGATTTGAACACCGGGGAGCTGTTTTTT	CASSRQDLNTGELFF
TRBJ2-7	TRBV10-2	TRBD2	.	TGCGCCAGCAGCGAAAGCGGGAGGGCCTCCGAGCAGTACTTC	CASSESGRASEQYF
TRBJ1-6	TRBV2	TRBD1	.	TGTGCCAGCAGCGAAGAGGGACAGTATAATTCACCCCTCCACTTT	CASSEEGQYNSPLHF
TRBJ1-5	TRBV2	TRBD1	.	TGTGCCAGCAGAGGACAGGGTAATCAGCCCCAGCATTTT	CASRGQGNQPQHF
TRBJ2-1	TRBV6-5	TRBD2	.	TGTGCCAGCAGAATAGCGGGAGTAGGCAATGAGCAGTTCTTC	CASRIAGVGNEQFF
TRBJ1-6	TRBV7-8	.	.	TGTGCCAGCACCGTAGGGACCGCGGATTCACCCCTCCACTTT	CASTVGTADSPLHF
TRBJ2-7	TRBV12-3/TRBV12-4	.	.	TGTGCCAGCAGTTCGCCCCCATCCTACGAGCAGTACTTC	CASSSPPSYEQYF
TRBJ1-4	TRBV5-1	.	few	TGCGCCAGCTCGGAGGGGAACACTAATGAAAAACTGTTTTTT	CASSEGNTNEKLFF
TRBJ2-1	TRBV5-1	TRBD1	.	TGCGCCAGCAACTCGGGACAGGCAAACAATGAGCAGTTCTTC	CASNSGQANNEQFF
TRBJ2-3	TRBV5-1	.	.	TGCGCCAGCAGCTTGGCCCAGGGGGGCACGGGCACAGATACGCAGTATTTT	CASSLAQGGTGTDTQYF
TRBJ1-2	TRBV5-1	.	.	TGCGCCAGCAGCACGAACAGGGTTGGCTACACCTTC	CASSTNRVGYTF
TRBJ2-1	TRBV5-1	.	.	TGCGCCAGCAGCTTGTATTCGATGGGGGGCGCCGGTAATGAGCAGTTCTTC	CASSLYSMGGAGNEQFF
TRBJ2-6	TRBV27	.	.	TGTGCCAGCAGTTCGCACTCTGGGGCCAACGTCCTGACTTTC	CASSSHSGANVLTF
TRBJ1-1	TRBV3-1/TRBV3-2	.	.	TGTGCCAGCAGCCAAGCCGTCATAGACACTGAAGCTTTCTTT	CASSQAVIDTEAFF
TRBJ2-5	TRBV9	.	.	TGTGCCAGCAGCGTAGGCGCTGTCTCCGAAGAGACCCAGTACTTC	CASSVGAVSEETQYF
TRBJ2-1	TRBV28	.	once	TGTGCCAGCAGTTTACAGGGGCCGAGCTCCTACAATGAGCAGTTCTTC	CASSLQGPSSYNEQFF
TRBJ1-1	TRBV29-1	.	.	TGCAGCGTTGAGGCCTTGGCGGCGAACACTGAAGCTTTCTTT	CSVEALAANTEAFF
TRBJ1-1	TRBV10-3	.	.	TGTGCCACCACCAAGACCGGAGGAACTGAAGCTTTCTTT	CATTKTGGTEAFF
TRBJ2-1	TRBV15	.	.	TGTGCCACCAGCAGAGATACGTACAATGAGCAGTTCTTC	CATSRDTYNEQFF
TRBJ2-5	TRBV2	.	.	TGTGCCAGCAGTGAGCGGACTCCGGAAGAGACCCAGTACTTC	CASSERTPEETQYF
TRBJ1-1	TRBV5-4	.	.	TGTGCCAGCAGCGGTCCCGGGACGGGAAACACTGAAGCTTTCTTT	CASSGPGTGNTEAFF
TRBJ2-2	TRBV29-1	.	.	TGCAGCGTTGGTCAGGCGAACACCGGGGAGCTGTTTTTT	CSVGQANTGELFF
TRBJ1-2	TRBV10-3	.	.	TGTGCCATCAGTGAGTCGTCGGGGCTTTGCACCTTC	CAISESSGLCTF
TRBJ2-1	TRBV12-3/TRBV12-4	.	.	TGTGCCAGTCTGGGGACTCACTGGGGTGAGCAGTTCTTC	CASLGTHWGEQFF